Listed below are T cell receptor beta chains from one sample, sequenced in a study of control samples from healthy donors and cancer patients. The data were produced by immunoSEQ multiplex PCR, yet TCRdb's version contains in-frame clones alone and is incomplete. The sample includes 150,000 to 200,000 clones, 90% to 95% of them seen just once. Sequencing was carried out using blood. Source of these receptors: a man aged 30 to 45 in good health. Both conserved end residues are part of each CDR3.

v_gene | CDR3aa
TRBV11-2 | CASSDWSGNTIYF
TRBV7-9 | CASSPLRDREGWSYTF
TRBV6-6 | CASSHGLGGEKLFF
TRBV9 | CASSVTPDPQFEQYF
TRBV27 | CASSLGQGGIYEQYF
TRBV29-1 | CSVEGLAGNIRDDNEQFF
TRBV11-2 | CASSSPGATSYNEQFF
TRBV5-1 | CASSLLDRNYGYTF
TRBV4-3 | CASSQGRDRTTAPYF
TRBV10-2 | CASSFLSRGTDTQYF
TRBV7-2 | CASSLAGGVNTEAFF
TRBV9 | CASSAMGGHQEKLFF
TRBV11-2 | CASSQVDYGYTF
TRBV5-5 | CASSTGQGYEQYF
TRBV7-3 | CASSPRTSGSNEQFF
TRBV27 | CASSPPTGRSIAGYTF
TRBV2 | CASTLGPYEQYF
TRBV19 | CASSMVDSGNTIYF
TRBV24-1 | CATSDYAGEQFF
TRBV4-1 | CASSQDATLTYEQYF
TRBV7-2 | CASSPEGFNQPQHF
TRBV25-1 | CASSGQGRAYGYTF
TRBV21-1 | CASALNGRNQPQHF
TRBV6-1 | CASSEAPDRRAFF
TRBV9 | CASSEQGWEETQYF
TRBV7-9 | CASSLVGLGYGYTF
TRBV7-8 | CASSLAGQGTNEKLFF
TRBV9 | CASSRTTNEKLFF
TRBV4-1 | CASSQRETRKYF
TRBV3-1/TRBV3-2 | CASSPNRRNQPQHF
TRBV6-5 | CASSIIDSVEAFF
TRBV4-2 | CASSQSLDRNYEQYF
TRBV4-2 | CASSQRLAGGFETQYF
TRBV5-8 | CASRPPGGGAYEQYF
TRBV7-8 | CASGMLAAEQYF
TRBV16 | CASSAHRGRNEQYF
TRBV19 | CASSWGTTEAFF
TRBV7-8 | CASSQHSNTGELFF
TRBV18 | CASSPGQGAGQPQHF
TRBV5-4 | CASSLGGSASSGANVLTF
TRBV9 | CASSVQLAGGPTDTQYF
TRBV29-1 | CSASGLAGRTDTQYF
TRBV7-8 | CASSLGLGPYYGYTF
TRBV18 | CASSLYMAEAGDTQYF
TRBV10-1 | CASSRSGTAIGTFF
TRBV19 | CASSILAGNQPQHF
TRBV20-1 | CSAWDTRGAFF
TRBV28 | CASSAGTGAFQPQHF
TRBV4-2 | CASSQGLAGVTDTQYF
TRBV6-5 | CANSRDRVFIGQFF
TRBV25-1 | CASSRGGMAPSEKLFF
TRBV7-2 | CASSFSWATPDTQYF
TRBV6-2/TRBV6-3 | CASSISGGSYEQYF
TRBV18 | CASSPPYSSGANVLTF
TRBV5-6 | CASSSDRVGEQYF
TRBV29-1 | CSVEDGISLLAGGIDTQYF
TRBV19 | CASRTNRDRGRTEAFF
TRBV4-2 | CASSPGTSGFYNEQFF
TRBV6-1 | CASREGQGANVLTF